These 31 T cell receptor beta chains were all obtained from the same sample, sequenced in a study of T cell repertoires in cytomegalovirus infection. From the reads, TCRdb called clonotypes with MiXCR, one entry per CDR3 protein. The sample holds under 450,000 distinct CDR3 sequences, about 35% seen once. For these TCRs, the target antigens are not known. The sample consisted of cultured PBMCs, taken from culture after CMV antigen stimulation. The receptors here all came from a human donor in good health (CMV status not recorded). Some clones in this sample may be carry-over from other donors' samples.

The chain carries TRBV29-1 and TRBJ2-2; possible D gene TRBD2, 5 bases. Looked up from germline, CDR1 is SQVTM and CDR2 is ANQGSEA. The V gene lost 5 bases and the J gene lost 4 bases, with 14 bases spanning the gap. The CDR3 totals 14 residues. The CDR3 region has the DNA TGCAGCGTTAAGCGTGGGAGTGTCACCGGGGAGCTGTTTTTT. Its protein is CSVKRGSVTGELFF.

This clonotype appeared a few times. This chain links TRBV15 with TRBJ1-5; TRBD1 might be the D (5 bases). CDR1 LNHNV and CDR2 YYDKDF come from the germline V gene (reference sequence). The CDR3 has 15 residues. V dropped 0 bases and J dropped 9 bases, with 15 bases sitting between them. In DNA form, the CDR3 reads TGTGCCACCAGCAGAGATTGGGCAGGGACGGGGCCCCAGCATTTT. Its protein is CATSRDWAGTGPQHF.

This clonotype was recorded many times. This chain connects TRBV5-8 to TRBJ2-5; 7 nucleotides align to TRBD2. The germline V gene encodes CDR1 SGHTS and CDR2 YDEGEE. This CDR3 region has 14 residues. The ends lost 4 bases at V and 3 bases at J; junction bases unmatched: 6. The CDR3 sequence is CASSPGTTEETQYF. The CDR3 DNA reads TGTGCCAGCAGCCCCGGGACTACCGAAGAGACCCAGTACTTC.

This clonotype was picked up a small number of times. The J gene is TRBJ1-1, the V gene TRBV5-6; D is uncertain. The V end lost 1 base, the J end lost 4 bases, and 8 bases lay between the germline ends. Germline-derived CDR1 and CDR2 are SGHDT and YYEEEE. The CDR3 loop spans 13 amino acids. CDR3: CASSLTLATEAFF. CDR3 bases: TGTGCCAGCAGCTTGACCCTAGCCACTGAAGCTTTCTTT.

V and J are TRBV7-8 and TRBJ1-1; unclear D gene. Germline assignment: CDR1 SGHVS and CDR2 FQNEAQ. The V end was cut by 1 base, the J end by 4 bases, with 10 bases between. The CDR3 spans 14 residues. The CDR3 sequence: CASSLVGKATEAFF. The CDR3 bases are TGTGCCAGCAGCTTAGTGGGTAAGGCCACTGAAGCTTTCTTT.

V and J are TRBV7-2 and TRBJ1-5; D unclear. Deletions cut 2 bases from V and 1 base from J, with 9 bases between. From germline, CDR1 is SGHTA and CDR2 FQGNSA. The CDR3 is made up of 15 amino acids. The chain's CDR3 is CASSLMALSNQPQHF. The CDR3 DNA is TGTGCCAGCAGCTTAATGGCGTTAAGCAATCAGCCCCAGCATTTT.

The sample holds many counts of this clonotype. Here the CDR3 reads CASSLDPKWGGHQANYGYTF. CDR3 bases: TGTGCCAGCAGCTTAGATCCAAAGTGGGGTGGGCATCAAGCTAACTATGGCTACACCTTC. V gene TRBV11-2 combines with J gene TRBJ1-2, with D unclear. CDR1 is SGHAT, CDR2 FQNNGV, per germline. The CDR3 consists of 20 residues. Trimming pared 0 bases from V and 0 bases from J, leaving 23 bases between.

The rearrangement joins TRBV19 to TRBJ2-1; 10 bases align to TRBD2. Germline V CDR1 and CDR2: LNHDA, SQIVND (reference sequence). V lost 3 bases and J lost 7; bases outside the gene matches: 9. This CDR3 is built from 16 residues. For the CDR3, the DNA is TGTGCCAGTAGTATCGTCGGGCTAGCGGGAGTGAATGAGCAGTTCTTC. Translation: CASSIVGLAGVNEQFF.

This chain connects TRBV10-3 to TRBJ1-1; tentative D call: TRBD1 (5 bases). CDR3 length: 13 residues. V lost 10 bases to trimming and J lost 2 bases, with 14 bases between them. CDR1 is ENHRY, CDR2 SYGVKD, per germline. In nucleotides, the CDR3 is TGTGCCACATGGGACGGGCCTAACACTGAAGCTTTCTTT. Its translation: CATWDGPNTEAFF.

The CDR3 is CSARYQNTEAFF. CDR3 in DNA: TGCAGTGCTAGATACCAGAACACTGAAGCTTTCTTT. The rearrangement uses TRBV20-1 and TRBJ1-1; no clear D gene. Trimming shortened V by 2 bases and J by 1 base, and 5 bases separated the two germline ends. The CDR3 runs 12 residues. Per germline, CDR1 DFQATT and CDR2 SNEGSKA (reference sequence).

CDR3 nucleotide sequence: TGTGCCAGCAGTTACCCTGCGCAGTTCCAAGAGACCCAGTACTTC. Protein sequence: CASSYPAQFQETQYF. The chain recombines TRBV6-2 or TRBV6-3 with TRBJ2-5; D unresolved. The CDR3 runs 15 residues. Germline V CDR1 and CDR2: MNHEY, SVGEGT. Trimming shortened V by 2 bases and J by 1 base, and 11 bases separated the two germline ends.

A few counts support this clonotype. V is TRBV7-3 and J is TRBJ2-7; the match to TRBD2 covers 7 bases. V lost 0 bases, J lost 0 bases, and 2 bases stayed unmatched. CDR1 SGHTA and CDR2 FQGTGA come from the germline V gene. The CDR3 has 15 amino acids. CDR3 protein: CASSLTSGPSYEQYF. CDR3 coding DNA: TGTGCCAGCAGCTTAACTAGCGGGCCCTCCTACGAGCAGTACTTC.

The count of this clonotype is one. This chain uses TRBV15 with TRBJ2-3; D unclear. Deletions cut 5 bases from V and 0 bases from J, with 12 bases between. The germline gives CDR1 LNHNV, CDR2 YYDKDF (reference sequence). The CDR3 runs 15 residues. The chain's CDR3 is CATSSRGGSTDTQYF. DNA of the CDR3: TGTGCCACCAGCTCCCGTGGCGGAAGCACAGATACGCAGTATTTT.

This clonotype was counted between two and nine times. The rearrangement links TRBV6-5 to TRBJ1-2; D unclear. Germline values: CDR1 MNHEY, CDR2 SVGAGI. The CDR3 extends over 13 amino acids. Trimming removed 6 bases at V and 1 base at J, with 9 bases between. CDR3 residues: CASRPTDNYGYTF. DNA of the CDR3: TGTGCCAGCAGACCTACAGATAACTATGGCTACACCTTC.

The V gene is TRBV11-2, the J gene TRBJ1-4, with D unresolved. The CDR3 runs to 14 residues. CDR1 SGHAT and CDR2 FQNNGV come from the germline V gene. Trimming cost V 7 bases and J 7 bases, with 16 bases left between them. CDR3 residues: CASTLDGGTEKLFF. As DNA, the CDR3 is TGTGCCAGCACCCTTGACGGTGGAACTGAAAAACTGTTTTTT.

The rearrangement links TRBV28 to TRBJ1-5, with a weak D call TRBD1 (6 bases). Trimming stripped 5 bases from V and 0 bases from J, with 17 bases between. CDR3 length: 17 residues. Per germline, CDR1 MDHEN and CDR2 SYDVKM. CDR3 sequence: CASSLTGTYYSNQPQHF. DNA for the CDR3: TGTGCCAGCAGTCTGACCGGGACATATTATAGCAATCAGCCCCAGCATTTT.

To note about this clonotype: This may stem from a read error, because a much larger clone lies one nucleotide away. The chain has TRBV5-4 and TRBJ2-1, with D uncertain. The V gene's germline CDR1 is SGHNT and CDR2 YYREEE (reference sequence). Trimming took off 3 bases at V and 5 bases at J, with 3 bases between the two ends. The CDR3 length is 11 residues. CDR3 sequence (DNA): TGTGCCAGCAGCTGGCACAATGAGCAGTTCTTC. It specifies CASSWHNEQFF.

The CDR3 DNA sequence: TGTGCCATCAGTGAGGGACGGATTGAAGCTTTCTTT. Translation: CAISEGRIEAFF. The chain combines TRBV10-3 with TRBJ1-1; unclear D gene. Trimming removed 2 bases at V and 7 bases at J, with 8 bases between. This CDR3 spans 12 amino acids. Germline V CDR1 and CDR2: ENHRY, SYGVKD.

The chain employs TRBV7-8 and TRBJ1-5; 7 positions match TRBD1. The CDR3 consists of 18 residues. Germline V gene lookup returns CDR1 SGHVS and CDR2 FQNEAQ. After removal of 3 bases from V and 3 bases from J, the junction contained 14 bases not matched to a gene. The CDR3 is CASSLGFRTGTDNQPQHF. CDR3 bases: TGTGCCAGCAGCTTGGGATTTCGGACAGGAACGGACAATCAGCCCCAGCATTTT.

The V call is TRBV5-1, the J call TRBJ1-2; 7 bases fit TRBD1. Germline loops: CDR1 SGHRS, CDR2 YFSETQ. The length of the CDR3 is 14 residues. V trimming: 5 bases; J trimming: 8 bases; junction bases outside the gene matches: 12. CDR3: CASRRGQEVYGYTF. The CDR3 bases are TGCGCCAGCAGACGAGGACAGGAAGTCTACGGCTACACCTTC.

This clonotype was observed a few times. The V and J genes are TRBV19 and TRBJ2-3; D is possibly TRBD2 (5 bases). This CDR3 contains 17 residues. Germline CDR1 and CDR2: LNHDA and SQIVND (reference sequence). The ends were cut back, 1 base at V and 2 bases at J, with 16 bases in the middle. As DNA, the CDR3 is TGTGCCAGTAGTATAGGTCGAGGCGGGCCAAACACAGATACGCAGTATTTT. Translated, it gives CASSIGRGGPNTDTQYF.

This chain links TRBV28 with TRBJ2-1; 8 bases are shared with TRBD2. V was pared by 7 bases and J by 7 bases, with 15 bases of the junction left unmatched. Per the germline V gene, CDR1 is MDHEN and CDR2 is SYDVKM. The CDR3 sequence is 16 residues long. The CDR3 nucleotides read TGTGCCAGCACCCCCGGGGGGGCTAGCGGACTAAATGAGCAGTTCTTC. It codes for CASTPGGASGLNEQFF. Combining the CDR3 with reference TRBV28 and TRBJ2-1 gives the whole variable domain DVKVTQSSRYLVKRTGEKVFLECVQDMDHENMFWYRQDPGLGLRLIYFSYDVKMKEKGDIPEGYSVSREKKERFSLILESASTNQTSMYLCASTPGGASGLNEQFFGPGTRLTVL.

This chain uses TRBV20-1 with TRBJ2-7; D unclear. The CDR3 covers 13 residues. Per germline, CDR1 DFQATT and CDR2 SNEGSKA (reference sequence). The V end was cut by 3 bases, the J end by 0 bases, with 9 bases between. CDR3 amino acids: CSARGFSSYEQYF. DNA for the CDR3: TGCAGTGCTAGGGGTTTTAGCTCCTACGAGCAGTACTTC.

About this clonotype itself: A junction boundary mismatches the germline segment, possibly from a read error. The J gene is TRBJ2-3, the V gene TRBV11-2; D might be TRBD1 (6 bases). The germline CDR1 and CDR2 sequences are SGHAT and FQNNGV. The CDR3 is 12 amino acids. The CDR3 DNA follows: TGTGCCAGCAATCGAGAGGGGGATATGCAGTATTTT. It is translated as CASNREGDMQYF.

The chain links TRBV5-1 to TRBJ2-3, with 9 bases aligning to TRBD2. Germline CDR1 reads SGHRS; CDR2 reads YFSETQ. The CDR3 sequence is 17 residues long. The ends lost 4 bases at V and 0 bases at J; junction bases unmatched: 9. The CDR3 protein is CASSAATSGVSTDTQYF. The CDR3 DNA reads TGCGCCAGCAGCGCGGCGACTAGCGGAGTTAGCACAGATACGCAGTATTTT.

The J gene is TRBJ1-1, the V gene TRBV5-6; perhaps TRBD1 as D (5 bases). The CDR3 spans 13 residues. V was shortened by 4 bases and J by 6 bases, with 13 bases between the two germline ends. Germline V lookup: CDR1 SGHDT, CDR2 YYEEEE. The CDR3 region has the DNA TGTGCCAGCAGCCCGACAGACTCAGCTGAAGCTTTCTTT. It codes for CASSPTDSAEAFF.

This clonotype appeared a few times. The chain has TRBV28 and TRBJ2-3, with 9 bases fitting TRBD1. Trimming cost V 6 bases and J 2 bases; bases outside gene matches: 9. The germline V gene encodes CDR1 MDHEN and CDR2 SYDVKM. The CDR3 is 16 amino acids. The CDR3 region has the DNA TGTGCCAGCAGCCGCGGGACAGGGTATGTCACAGATACGCAGTATTTT. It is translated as CASSRGTGYVTDTQYF.

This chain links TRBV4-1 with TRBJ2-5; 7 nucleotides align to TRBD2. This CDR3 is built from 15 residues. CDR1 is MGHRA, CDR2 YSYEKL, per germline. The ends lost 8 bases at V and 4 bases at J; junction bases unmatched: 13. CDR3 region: CASGSPPGRVETQYF. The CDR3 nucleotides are TGCGCCAGCGGCTCCCCCCCTGGGAGGGTAGAGACCCAGTACTTC.

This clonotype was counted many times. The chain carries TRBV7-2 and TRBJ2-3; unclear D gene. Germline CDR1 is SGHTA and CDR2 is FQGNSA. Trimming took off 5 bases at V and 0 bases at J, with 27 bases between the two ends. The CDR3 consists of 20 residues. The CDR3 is CASSLPVGYFSSYSTDTQYF. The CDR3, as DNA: TGTGCCAGCAGCCTCCCCGTCGGCTACTTTTCATCTTATAGCACAGATACGCAGTATTTT.

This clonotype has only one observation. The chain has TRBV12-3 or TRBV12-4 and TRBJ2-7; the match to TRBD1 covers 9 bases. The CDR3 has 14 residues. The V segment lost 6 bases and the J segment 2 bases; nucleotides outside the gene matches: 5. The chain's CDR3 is CASSTGQGTYEQYF. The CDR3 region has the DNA TGTGCCAGCAGCACGGGACAGGGTACCTACGAGCAGTACTTC.

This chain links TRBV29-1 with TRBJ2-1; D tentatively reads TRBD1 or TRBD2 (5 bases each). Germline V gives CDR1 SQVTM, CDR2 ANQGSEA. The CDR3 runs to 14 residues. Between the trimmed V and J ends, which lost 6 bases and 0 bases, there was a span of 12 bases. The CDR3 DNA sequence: TGCAGCGTCCCCAAGGGGAGCTCCTACAATGAGCAGTTCTTC. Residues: CSVPKGSSYNEQFF.